The clone carrying this T cell receptor (beta chain) was counted a few times. Its target is not known. Germline assignment: CDR1 SGHRS and CDR2 YFSETQ. V lost 1 base and J lost 1, with 8 bases in between. The CDR3 is 14 amino acids. For TCRbeta, the library was prepared with unique molecular identifiers. TCRdb reprocessed the PCR reads with MiXCR, giving one entry per CDR3 protein. Among 600,000 or so distinct CDR3 sequences listed, more than 20% were seen once. The data are from a study of T-cell reconstitution after alpha-beta-depleted transplantation in children. Whole-study results and caveats: Counts and diversity of T cells one year after transplant came mostly from newly produced T cells.

The chain links TRBV5-1 to TRBJ1-1, with D possibly matching TRBD1 (6 bases). The specimen comprised PBMCs, mostly from graft donor cells, sampled 360 days after TCRalphabeta/CD19-depleted stem cell transplant. The clonotype originates from a boy under two years old who had a stem cell transplant for acute myeloid leukemia, so the T cells may come from the graft donor. CDR3 DNA sequence: TGCGCCAGCAGCTTGTGGACAGCGAACACTGAAGCTTTCTTT. It is translated as CASSLWTANTEAFF.